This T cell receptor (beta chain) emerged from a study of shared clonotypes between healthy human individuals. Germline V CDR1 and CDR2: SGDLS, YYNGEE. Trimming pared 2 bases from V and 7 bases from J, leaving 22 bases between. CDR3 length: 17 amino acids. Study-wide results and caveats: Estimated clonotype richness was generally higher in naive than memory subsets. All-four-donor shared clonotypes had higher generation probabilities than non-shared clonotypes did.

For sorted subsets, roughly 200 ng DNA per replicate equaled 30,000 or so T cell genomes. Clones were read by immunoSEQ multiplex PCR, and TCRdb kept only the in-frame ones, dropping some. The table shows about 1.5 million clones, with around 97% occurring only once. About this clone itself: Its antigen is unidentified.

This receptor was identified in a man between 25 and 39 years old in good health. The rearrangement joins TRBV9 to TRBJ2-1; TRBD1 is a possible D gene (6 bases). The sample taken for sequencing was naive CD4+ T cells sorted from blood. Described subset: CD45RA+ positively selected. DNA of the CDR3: TGTGCCAGCAGCGTCACCCCAGGGGATTTGGGGTATAATGAGCAGTTCTTC. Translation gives CASSVTPGDLGYNEQFF. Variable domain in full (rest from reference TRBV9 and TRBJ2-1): DSGVTQTPKHLITATGQRVTLRCSPRSGDLSVYWYQQSLDQGLQFLIQYYNGEERAKGNILERFSAQQFPDLHSELNLSSLELGDSALYFCASSVTPGDLGYNEQFFGPGTRLTVL.